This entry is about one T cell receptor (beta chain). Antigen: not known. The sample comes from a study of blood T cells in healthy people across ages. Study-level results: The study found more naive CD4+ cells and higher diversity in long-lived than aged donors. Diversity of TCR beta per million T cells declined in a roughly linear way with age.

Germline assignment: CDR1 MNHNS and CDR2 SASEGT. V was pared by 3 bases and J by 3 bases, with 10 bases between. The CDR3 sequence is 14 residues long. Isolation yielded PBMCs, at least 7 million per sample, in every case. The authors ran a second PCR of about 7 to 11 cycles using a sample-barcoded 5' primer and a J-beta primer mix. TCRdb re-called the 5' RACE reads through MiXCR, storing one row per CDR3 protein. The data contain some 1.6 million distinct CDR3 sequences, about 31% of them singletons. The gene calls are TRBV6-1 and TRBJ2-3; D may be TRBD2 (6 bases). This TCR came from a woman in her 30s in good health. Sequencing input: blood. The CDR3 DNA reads TGTGCCAGCAGTGACGGCGGGAAAACAGATACGCAGTATTTT. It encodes CASSDGGKTDTQYF.